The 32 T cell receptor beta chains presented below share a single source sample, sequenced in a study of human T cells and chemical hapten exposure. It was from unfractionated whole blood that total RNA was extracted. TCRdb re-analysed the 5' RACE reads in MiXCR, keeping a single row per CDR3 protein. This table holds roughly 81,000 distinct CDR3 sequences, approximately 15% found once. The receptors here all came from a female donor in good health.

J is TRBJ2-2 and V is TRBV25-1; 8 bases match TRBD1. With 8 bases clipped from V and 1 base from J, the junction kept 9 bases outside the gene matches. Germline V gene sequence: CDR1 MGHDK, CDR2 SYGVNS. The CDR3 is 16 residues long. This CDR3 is CASGLQGVGNTGELFF. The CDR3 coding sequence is TGTGCCAGCGGCCTACAGGGGGTCGGGAACACCGGGGAGCTGTTTTTT.

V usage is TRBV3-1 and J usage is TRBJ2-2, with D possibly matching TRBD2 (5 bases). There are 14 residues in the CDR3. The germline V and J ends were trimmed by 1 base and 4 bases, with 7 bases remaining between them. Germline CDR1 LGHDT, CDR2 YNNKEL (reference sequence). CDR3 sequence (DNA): TGTGCCAGCAGCCAAGGACTATTCACCGGGGAGCTGTTTTTT. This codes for CASSQGLFTGELFF.

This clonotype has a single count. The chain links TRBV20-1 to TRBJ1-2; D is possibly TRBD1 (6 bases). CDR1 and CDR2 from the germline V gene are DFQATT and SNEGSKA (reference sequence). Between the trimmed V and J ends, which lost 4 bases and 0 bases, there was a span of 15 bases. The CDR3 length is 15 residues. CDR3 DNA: TGCAGTGCTAAGGGGGGCGCTGGGACTAACTATGGCTACACCTTC. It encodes CSAKGGAGTNYGYTF.

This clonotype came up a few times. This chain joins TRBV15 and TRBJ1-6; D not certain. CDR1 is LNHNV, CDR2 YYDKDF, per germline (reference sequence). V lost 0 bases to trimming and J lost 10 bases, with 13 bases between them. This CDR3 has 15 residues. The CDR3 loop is CATSREKTLKSPLHF. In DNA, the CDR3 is TGTGCCACCAGCAGAGAAAAGACACTAAAATCACCCCTCCACTTT.

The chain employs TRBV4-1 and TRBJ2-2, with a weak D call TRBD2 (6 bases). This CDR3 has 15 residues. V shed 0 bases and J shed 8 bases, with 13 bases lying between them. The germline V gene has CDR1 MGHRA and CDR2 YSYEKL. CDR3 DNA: TGCGCCAGCAGCCAAGAAGTCGCGGGGCGGGGGGAGCTGTTTTTT. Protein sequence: CASSQEVAGRGELFF.

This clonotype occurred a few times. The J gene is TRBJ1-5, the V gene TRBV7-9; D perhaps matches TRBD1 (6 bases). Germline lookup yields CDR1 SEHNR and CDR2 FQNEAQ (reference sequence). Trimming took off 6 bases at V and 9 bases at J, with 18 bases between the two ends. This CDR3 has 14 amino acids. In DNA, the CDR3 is TGTGCCAGCAGTTCTACAGGGAGTTCCCCGCCCCAGCATTTT. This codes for CASSSTGSSPPQHF.

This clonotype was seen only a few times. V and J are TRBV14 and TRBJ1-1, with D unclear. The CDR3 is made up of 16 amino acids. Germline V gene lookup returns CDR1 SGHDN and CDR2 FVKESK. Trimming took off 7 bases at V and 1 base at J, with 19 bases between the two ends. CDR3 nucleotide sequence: TGTGCCAGCAAAGATTTAGGGCGCGGGAAGAACACTGAAGCTTTCTTT. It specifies CASKDLGRGKNTEAFF. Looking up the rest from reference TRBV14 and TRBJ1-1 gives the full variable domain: EAGVTQFPSHSVIEKGQTVTLRCDPISGHDNLYWYRRVMGKEIKFLLHFVKESKQDESGMPNNRFLAERTGGTYSTLKVQPAELEDSGVYFCASKDLGRGKNTEAFFGQGTRLTVV.

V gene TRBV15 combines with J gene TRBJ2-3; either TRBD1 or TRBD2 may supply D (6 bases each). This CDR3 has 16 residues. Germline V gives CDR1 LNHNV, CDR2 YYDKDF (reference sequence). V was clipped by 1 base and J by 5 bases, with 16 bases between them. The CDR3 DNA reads TGTGCCACCAGCAGAGCCGGAGGGACAACGGGAGATACGCAGTATTTT. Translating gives CATSRAGGTTGDTQYF.

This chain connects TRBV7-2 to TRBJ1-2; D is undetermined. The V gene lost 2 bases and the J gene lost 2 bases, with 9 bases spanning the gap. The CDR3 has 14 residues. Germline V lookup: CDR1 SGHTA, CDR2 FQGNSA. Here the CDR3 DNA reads TGTGCCAGCAGCTTATTGACGGGCAACTATGGCTACACCTTC. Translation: CASSLLTGNYGYTF.

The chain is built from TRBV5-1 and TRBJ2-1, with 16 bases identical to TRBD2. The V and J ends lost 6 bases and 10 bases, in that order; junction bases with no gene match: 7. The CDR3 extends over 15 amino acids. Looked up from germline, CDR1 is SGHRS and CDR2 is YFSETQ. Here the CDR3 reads CASMGLAGGPGEQFF. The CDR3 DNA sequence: TGCGCCAGCATGGGACTAGCGGGAGGGCCGGGGGAGCAGTTCTTC.

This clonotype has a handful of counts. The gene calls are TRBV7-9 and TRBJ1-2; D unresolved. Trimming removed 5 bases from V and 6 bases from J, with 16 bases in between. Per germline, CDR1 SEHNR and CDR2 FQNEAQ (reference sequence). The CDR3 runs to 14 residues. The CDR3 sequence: CASSPPKTYHGYTF. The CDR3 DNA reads TGTGCCAGCAGCCCCCCTAAGACCTATCATGGCTACACCTTC.

The CDR3 loop is CASTVDYSNQPQHF. CDR3 DNA: TGTGCCAGCACGGTAGATTATAGCAATCAGCCCCAGCATTTT. This chain connects TRBV6-1 to TRBJ1-5; D remains unclear. Trimming left V 7 bases short and J 0 bases short, with 10 bases between. The CDR3 spans 14 residues. In germline, CDR1 is MNHNS, CDR2 SASEGT.

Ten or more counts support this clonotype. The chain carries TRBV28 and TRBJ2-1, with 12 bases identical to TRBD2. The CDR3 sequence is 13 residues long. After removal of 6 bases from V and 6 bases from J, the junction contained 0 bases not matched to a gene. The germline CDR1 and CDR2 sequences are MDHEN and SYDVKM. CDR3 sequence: CASRTSGSNEQFF. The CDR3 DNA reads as TGTGCCAGCAGGACTAGCGGGAGCAATGAGCAGTTCTTC.

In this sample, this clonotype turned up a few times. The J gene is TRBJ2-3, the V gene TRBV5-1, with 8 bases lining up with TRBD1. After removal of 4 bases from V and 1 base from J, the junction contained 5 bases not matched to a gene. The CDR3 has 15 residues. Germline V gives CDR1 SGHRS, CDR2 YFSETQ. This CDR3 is CASSRQGQGTDTQYF. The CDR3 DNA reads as TGCGCCAGCAGCCGACAGGGGCAGGGCACAGATACGCAGTATTTT.

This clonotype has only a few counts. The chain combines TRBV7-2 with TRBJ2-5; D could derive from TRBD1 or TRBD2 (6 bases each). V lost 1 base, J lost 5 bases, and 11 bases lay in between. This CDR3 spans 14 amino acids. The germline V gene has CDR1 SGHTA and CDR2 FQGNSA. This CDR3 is CASSLVGGPETQYF. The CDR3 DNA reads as TGTGCCAGCAGCTTAGTCGGGGGCCCGGAGACCCAGTACTTC.

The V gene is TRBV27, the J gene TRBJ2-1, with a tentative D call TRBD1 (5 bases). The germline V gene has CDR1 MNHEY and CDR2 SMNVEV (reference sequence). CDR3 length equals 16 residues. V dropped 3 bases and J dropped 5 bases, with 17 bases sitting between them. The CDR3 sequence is CASSFLSGRVHNEQFF. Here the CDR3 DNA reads TGTGCCAGCAGTTTCTTATCCGGCAGGGTGCACAATGAGCAGTTCTTC.

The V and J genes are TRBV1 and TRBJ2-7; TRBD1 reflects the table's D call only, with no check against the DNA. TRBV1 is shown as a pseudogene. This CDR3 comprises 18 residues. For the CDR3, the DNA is TGCACCAGCAGCCAAGAAACCACAGGGGGCGAATGGTCCTACGAGCAGTACTTC. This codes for CTSSQETTGGEWSYEQYF.

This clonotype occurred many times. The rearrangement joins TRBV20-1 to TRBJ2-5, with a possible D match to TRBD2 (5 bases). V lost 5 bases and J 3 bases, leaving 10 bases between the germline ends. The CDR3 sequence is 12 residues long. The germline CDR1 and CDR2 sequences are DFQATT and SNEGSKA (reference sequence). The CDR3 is CSADPGKETQYF. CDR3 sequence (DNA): TGCAGTGCTGACCCGGGGAAAGAGACCCAGTACTTC.

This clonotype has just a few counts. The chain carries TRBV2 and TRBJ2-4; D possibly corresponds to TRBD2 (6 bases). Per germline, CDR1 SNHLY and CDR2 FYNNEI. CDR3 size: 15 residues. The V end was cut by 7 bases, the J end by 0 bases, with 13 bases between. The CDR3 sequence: CASKGGVLAKNIQYF. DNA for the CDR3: TGTGCCAGCAAAGGAGGGGTATTAGCCAAAAACATTCAGTACTTC.

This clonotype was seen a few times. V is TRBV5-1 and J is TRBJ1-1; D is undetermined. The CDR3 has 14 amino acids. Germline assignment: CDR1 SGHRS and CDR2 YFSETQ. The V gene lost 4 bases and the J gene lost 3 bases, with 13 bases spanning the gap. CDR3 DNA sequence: TGCGCCAGCAGCCTCTATAACAGAGACACTGAAGCTTTCTTT. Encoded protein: CASSLYNRDTEAFF.

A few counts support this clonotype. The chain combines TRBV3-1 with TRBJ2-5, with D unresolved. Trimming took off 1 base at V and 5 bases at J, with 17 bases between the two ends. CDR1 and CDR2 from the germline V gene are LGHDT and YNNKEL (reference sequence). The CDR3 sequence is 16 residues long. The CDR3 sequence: CASSQALRLVRETQYF. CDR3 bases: TGTGCCAGCAGCCAAGCCCTCCGGTTGGTCCGGGAGACCCAGTACTTC.

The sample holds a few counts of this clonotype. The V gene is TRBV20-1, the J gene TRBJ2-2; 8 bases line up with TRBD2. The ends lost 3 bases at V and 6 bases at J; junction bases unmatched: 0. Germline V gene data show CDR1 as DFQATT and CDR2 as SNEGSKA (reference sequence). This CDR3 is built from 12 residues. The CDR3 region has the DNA TGCAGTGCTAGCGGGGGGGCCGGGGAGCTGTTTTTT. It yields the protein CSASGGAGELFF.

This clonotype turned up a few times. CDR3 coding DNA: TGTGCCAGCAGGGTAACCGGGACAGGGGGCACTGAAGCTTTCTTT. It translates to CASRVTGTGGTEAFF. The chain recombines TRBV6-5 with TRBJ1-1, with 11 bases fitting TRBD1. The CDR3 is 15 residues long. Losses at the gene ends were 6 bases for V and 4 bases for J; bases not matched to a gene: 7. Per germline, CDR1 MNHEY and CDR2 SVGAGI.

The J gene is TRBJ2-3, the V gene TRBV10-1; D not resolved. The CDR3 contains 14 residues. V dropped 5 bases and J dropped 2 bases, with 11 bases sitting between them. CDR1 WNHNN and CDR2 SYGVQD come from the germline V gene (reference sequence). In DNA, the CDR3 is TGCGCCAGCAGTTCCGGGCTTAACACAGATACGCAGTATTTT. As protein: CASSSGLNTDTQYF.

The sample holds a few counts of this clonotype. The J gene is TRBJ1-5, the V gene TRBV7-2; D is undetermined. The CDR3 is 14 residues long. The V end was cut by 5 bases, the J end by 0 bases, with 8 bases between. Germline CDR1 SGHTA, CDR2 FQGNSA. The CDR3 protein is CASSVDNSNQPQHF. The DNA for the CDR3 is TGTGCCAGCAGCGTAGACAATAGCAATCAGCCCCAGCATTTT.

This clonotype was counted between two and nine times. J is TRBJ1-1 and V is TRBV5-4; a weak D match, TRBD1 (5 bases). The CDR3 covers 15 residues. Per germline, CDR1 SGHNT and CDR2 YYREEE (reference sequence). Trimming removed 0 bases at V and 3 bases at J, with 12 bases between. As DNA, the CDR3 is TGTGCCAGCAGCTTGGGTTCCAGGGCCCACACTGAAGCTTTCTTT. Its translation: CASSLGSRAHTEAFF. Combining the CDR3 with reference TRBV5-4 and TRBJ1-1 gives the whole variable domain ETGVTQSPTHLIKTRGQQVTLRCSSQSGHNTVSWYQQALGQGPQFIFQYYREEENGRGNFPPRFSGLQFPNYSSELNVNALELDDSALYLCASSLGSRAHTEAFFGQGTRLTVV.

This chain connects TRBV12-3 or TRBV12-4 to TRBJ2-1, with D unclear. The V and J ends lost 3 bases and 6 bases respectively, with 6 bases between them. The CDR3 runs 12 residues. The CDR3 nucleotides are TGTGCCAGCAGTTTCGTGATCAATGAGCAGTTCTTC. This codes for CASSFVINEQFF.

This CDR3 reads CASTLAGGSYNEQFF. The CDR3 coding sequence is TGTGCCAGCACACTAGCGGGAGGCTCCTACAATGAGCAGTTCTTC. The gene calls are TRBV2 and TRBJ2-1, with 12 bases fitting TRBD2. This CDR3 comprises 15 residues. Germline V gene lookup returns CDR1 SNHLY and CDR2 FYNNEI. V dropped 7 bases and J dropped 0; count of bases not matched to a gene: 1.

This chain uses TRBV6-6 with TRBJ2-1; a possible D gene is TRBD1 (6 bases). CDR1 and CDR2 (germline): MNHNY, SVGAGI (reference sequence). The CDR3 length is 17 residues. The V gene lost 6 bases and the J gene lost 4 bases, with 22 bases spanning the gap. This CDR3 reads CASRFDLGTRYYNEQFF. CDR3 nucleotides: TGTGCCAGCAGGTTTGACCTTGGGACAAGATATTACAATGAGCAGTTCTTC.

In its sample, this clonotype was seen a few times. In DNA, the CDR3 is TGTGCCAGCAGCCACCGGGTTTACTACGAGCAGTACTTC. Protein: CASSHRVYYEQYF. The chain recombines TRBV5-6 with TRBJ2-7; D gene uncertain. Germline V gene lookup returns CDR1 SGHDT and CDR2 YYEEEE. The CDR3 has 13 amino acids. V lost 4 bases to trimming and J lost 3 bases, with 11 bases between them.

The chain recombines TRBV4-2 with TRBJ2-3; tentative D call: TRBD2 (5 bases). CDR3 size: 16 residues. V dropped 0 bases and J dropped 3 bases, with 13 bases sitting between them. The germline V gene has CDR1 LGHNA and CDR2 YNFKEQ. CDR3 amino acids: CASSQEDRDGTDTQYF. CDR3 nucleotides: TGTGCCAGCAGCCAAGAGGATCGGGATGGAACAGATACGCAGTATTTT.

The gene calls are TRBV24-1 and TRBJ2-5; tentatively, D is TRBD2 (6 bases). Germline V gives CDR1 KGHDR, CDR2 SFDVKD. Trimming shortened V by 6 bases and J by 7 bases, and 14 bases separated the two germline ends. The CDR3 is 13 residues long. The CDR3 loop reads CATSTPGAGTQYF. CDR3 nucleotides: TGTGCCACCAGTACGCCGGGAGCCGGGACCCAGTACTTC.